The rows below give T cell receptor beta chains drawn from one sample of a study of T cell responses to AZD1222 COVID-19 vaccine. This table comes from immunoSEQ multiplex PCR, and its TCRdb copy is limited to in-frame clones, with some not included. The repertoire holds 130,000 to 150,000 clones, with around 89% as singletons. The starting material was peripheral blood, obtained on day 0 of AZD1222 vaccination. Source of these receptors: an adult in good health. Both conserved end residues are part of each CDR3. The D gene is left open where the match is weak. Clone sizes are given selectively: once, few, many, or a class where the clone is expanded.

V: TRBV9; D: TRBD2; J: TRBJ2-7; size: .; CDR3: CASSVGLAGTTYEQYF; DNA: TGTGCCAGCAGCGTAGGGCTAGCGGGGACTACCTACGAGCAGTACTTC
V: TRBV29-1; D: TRBD1; J: TRBJ1-1; size: .; CDR3: CSVGQGSAEAFF; DNA: TGCAGCGTCGGACAGGGGTCGGCTGAAGCTTTCTTT
V: TRBV27; D: TRBD2; J: TRBJ2-3; size: .; CDR3: CASSSASGGARGQYF; DNA: TGTGCCAGCAGTTCCGCTAGCGGGGGGGCCCGGGGGCAGTATTTT
V: TRBV19; D: TRBD1; J: TRBJ1-5; size: few; CDR3: CASSIVGGSNQPQHF; DNA: TGTGCCAGTAGTATCGTAGGGGGCTCCAATCAGCCCCAGCATTTT
V: TRBV3-1/TRBV3-2; D: TRBD1; J: TRBJ1-1; size: .; CDR3: CASSRGTASTEAFF; DNA: TGTGCCAGCAGCCGAGGGACAGCTAGCACTGAAGCTTTCTTT
V: TRBV5-1; D: .; J: TRBJ1-3; size: .; CDR3: CASSGGVSGNTIYF; DNA: TGCGCCAGCAGCGGGGGGGTTTCTGGAAACACCATATATTTT
V: TRBV9; D: .; J: TRBJ1-2; size: .; CDR3: CASSPHDGPFYGYTF; DNA: TGTGCCAGCAGCCCCCACGACGGGCCCTTCTATGGCTACACCTTC
V: TRBV28; D: TRBD1; J: TRBJ1-1; size: .; CDR3: CASSSPGGGREAFF; DNA: TGTGCCAGCAGTTCCCCAGGGGGTGGAAGGGAAGCTTTCTTT
V: TRBV27; D: .; J: TRBJ2-7; size: .; CDR3: CASSVTPTTYEQYF; DNA: TGTGCCAGCAGTGTAACACCTACGACCTACGAGCAGTACTTC
V: TRBV6-5; D: TRBD2; J: TRBJ2-5; size: .; CDR3: CASSYSERGGGETQYF; DNA: TGTGCCAGCAGTTACTCGGAGCGGGGAGGTGGAGAGACCCAGTACTTC
V: TRBV5-1; D: TRBD1; J: TRBJ1-1; size: .; CDR3: CASSSTGQGNTEAFF; DNA: TGCGCCAGCAGCTCGACCGGACAGGGGAACACTGAAGCTTTCTTT
V: TRBV19; D: .; J: TRBJ2-6; size: .; CDR3: CASQEGRNSGANVLTF; DNA: TGTGCCAGTCAGGAGGGACGAAACTCTGGGGCCAACGTCCTGACTTTC
V: TRBV14; D: .; J: TRBJ1-1; size: .; CDR3: CASSQEGRGRWNTEAFF; DNA: TGTGCCAGCAGCCAAGAAGGAAGGGGCAGGTGGAACACTGAAGCTTTCTTT
V: TRBV14; D: .; J: TRBJ2-1; size: .; CDR3: CASSRDFSWNEQFF; DNA: TGTGCCAGCAGCCGGGACTTCTCATGGAATGAGCAGTTCTTC
V: TRBV6-5; D: TRBD2; J: TRBJ2-3; size: .; CDR3: CASSYDTSGGAYTQYF; DNA: TGTGCCAGCAGTTACGATACTAGCGGGGGGGCTTATACGCAGTATTTT
V: TRBV9; D: .; J: TRBJ1-1; size: .; CDR3: CASSLFYQNTEAFF; DNA: TGTGCCAGCAGTCTCTTTTACCAGAACACTGAAGCTTTCTTT
V: TRBV5-4; D: .; J: TRBJ1-1; size: .; CDR3: CASSSLAYDGNTEAFF; DNA: TGTGCCAGCAGCTCCCTCGCTTACGACGGGAACACTGAAGCTTTCTTT
V: TRBV7-2; D: TRBD1; J: TRBJ2-2; size: .; CDR3: CASSANRGLGELFF; DNA: TGTGCCAGCAGCGCCAACAGGGGGTTGGGGGAGCTGTTTTTT
V: TRBV9; D: .; J: TRBJ1-2; size: .; CDR3: CASSVGVAGGYTF; DNA: TGTGCCAGCAGCGTCGGGGTAGCGGGGGGCTACACCTTC
V: TRBV27; D: .; J: TRBJ1-5; size: .; CDR3: CASSFRGNNQPQHF; DNA: TGTGCCAGCAGTTTTAGGGGTAACAATCAGCCCCAGCATTTT
V: TRBV18; D: TRBD1; J: TRBJ1-4; size: .; CDR3: CASSPRGGANEKLFF; DNA: TGTGCCAGCTCACCACGAGGGGGCGCGAATGAAAAACTGTTTTTT
V: TRBV9; D: TRBD1; J: TRBJ1-3; size: .; CDR3: CASSVGAGGPIRNTIYF; DNA: TGTGCCAGCAGCGTAGGTGCAGGGGGCCCCATTAGGAACACCATATATTTT
V: TRBV5-1; D: .; J: TRBJ2-3; size: once; CDR3: CASKGQGGPTDTQYF; DNA: TGCGCCAGCAAAGGGCAGGGGGGGCCCACAGATACGCAGTATTTT
V: TRBV27; D: .; J: TRBJ1-3; size: .; CDR3: CASSSAGTGGNTIYF; DNA: TGTGCCAGCAGCTCAGCAGGGACGGGAGGAAACACCATATATTTT
V: TRBV5-4; D: TRBD2; J: TRBJ2-1; size: .; CDR3: CASSLALTSGGTYNEQFF; DNA: TGTGCCAGCAGCTTGGCATTGACTAGCGGGGGTACTTACAATGAGCAGTTCTTC
V: TRBV2; D: TRBD1; J: TRBJ1-1; size: .; CDR3: CASSKGQGAGYTEAFF; DNA: TGTGCCAGCAGTAAAGGACAGGGGGCTGGCTACACTGAAGCTTTCTTT
V: TRBV2; D: .; J: TRBJ2-6; size: .; CDR3: CASSEADRYISGANVLTF; DNA: TGTGCCAGCAGTGAAGCCGACAGGTACATCTCTGGGGCCAACGTCCTGACTTTC
V: TRBV9; D: .; J: TRBJ2-1; size: .; CDR3: CASKGASPTGEQFF; DNA: TGTGCCAGCAAAGGGGCTAGTCCGACGGGTGAGCAGTTCTTC
V: TRBV12-3/TRBV12-4; D: .; J: TRBJ1-3; size: .; CDR3: CASTLTGNTIYF; DNA: TGTGCCAGCACCCTAACTGGAAACACCATATATTTT
V: TRBV5-1; D: .; J: TRBJ2-1; size: .; CDR3: CASSLGWGAGNEQFF; DNA: TGCGCCAGCAGCTTGGGATGGGGCGCCGGCAATGAGCAGTTCTTC
V: TRBV7-8; D: .; J: TRBJ1-5; size: .; CDR3: CASSLVLNQPQHF; DNA: TGTGCCAGCAGCTTAGTTTTAAATCAGCCCCAGCATTTT
V: TRBV3-1/TRBV3-2; D: TRBD1; J: TRBJ1-1; size: .; CDR3: CASSQGGQGRTEAFF; DNA: TGTGCCAGCAGCCAAGGGGGACAGGGAAGAACTGAAGCTTTCTTT
V: TRBV7-2; D: .; J: TRBJ2-7; size: .; CDR3: CASSYRQNLYEQYF; DNA: TGTGCCAGCAGCTATCGACAGAACCTGTACGAGCAGTACTTC
V: TRBV3-1/TRBV3-2; D: .; J: TRBJ2-3; size: .; CDR3: CASSQGGADTQYF; DNA: TGTGCCAGCAGCCAAGGAGGAGCGGATACGCAGTATTTT
V: TRBV6-2/TRBV6-3; D: TRBD1; J: TRBJ2-1; size: .; CDR3: CASSTGQFYNEQFF; DNA: TGTGCCAGCAGTACGGGACAGTTCTACAATGAGCAGTTCTTC
V: TRBV29-1; D: TRBD1; J: TRBJ1-1; size: .; CDR3: CSAGGTGGNTEAFF; DNA: TGCAGCGCAGGGGGGACAGGGGGGAACACTGAAGCTTTCTTT
V: TRBV29-1; D: .; J: TRBJ1-2; size: .; CDR3: CSVEKDNNYGYTF; DNA: TGCAGCGTTGAAAAGGACAACAACTATGGCTACACCTTC
V: TRBV12-3/TRBV12-4; D: .; J: TRBJ1-1; size: .; CDR3: CASSRSRDGGFF; DNA: TGTGCCAGCTCCCGTTCCAGGGACGGGGGTTTCTTT
V: TRBV7-3; D: TRBD1; J: TRBJ2-1; size: .; CDR3: CASSFGQGGNEQFF; DNA: TGTGCCAGCAGCTTCGGACAGGGAGGTAATGAGCAGTTCTTC
V: TRBV19; D: .; J: TRBJ1-1; size: .; CDR3: CASRDTGMTEAFF; DNA: TGTGCCAGTAGGGACACAGGAATGACTGAAGCTTTCTTT
V: TRBV6-2/TRBV6-3; D: TRBD2; J: TRBJ2-3; size: .; CDR3: CASSPGGQGDTQYF; DNA: TGTGCCAGCAGCCCGGGGGGGCAAGGAGATACGCAGTATTTT
V: TRBV24-1; D: .; J: TRBJ2-1; size: .; CDR3: CATSDFGDSYNEQFF; DNA: TGTGCCACCAGTGATTTTGGGGACTCCTACAATGAGCAGTTCTTC
V: TRBV5-4; D: .; J: TRBJ1-3; size: .; CDR3: CASMVQPLGNTIYF; DNA: TGTGCCAGCATGGTCCAGCCTCTCGGAAACACCATATATTTT
V: TRBV6-5; D: .; J: TRBJ1-2; size: .; CDR3: CASNPGSNYGYTF; DNA: TGTGCCTCAAACCCGGGATCTAACTATGGCTACACCTTC
V: TRBV10-1; D: TRBD2; J: TRBJ2-7; size: .; CDR3: CASSESKRGDYEQYF; DNA: TGCGCCAGCAGTGAGTCGAAGCGGGGGGACTACGAGCAGTACTTC
V: TRBV13; D: TRBD1; J: TRBJ2-7; size: .; CDR3: CASSLADRAYEQYF; DNA: TGTGCCAGCAGCTTAGCGGACAGGGCCTACGAGCAGTACTTC
V: TRBV12-3/TRBV12-4; D: .; J: TRBJ1-1; size: .; CDR3: CASKSERNTEAFF; DNA: TGTGCCAGCAAGTCAGAGAGGAACACTGAAGCTTTCTTT
V: TRBV5-5; D: TRBD1; J: TRBJ1-2; size: few; CDR3: CASANSPTGGTAGYTF; DNA: TGTGCCAGCGCTAACTCCCCGACAGGGGGAACGGCGGGCTACACCTTC
V: TRBV5-1; D: TRBD2; J: TRBJ2-3; size: .; CDR3: CASSPQPGLAVTDTQYF; DNA: TGCGCCAGCAGCCCGCAGCCAGGACTAGCGGTCACAGATACGCAGTATTTT
V: TRBV18; D: TRBD2; J: TRBJ2-2; size: .; CDR3: CASSPFPGGASTGELFF; DNA: TGTGCCAGCTCACCATTTCCCGGGGGGGCAAGCACCGGGGAGCTGTTTTTT
V: TRBV14; D: .; J: TRBJ2-1; size: .; CDR3: CASSPLSLPQFF; DNA: TGTGCCAGCAGCCCCCTATCACTACCGCAGTTCTTC
V: TRBV7-9; D: .; J: TRBJ2-7; size: once; CDR3: CASSLAEGSEQYF; DNA: TGTGCCAGCAGCTTAGCGGAGGGGAGCGAGCAGTACTTC
V: TRBV18; D: .; J: TRBJ1-1; size: .; CDR3: CASSPSPGEGEAFF; DNA: TGTGCCAGCTCACCCTCGCCAGGGGAAGGTGAAGCTTTCTTT
V: TRBV19; D: .; J: TRBJ2-2; size: .; CDR3: CASSSGTPGELFF; DNA: TGTGCCAGTAGTTCAGGGACACCCGGGGAGCTGTTTTTT
V: TRBV15; D: .; J: TRBJ1-4; size: once; CDR3: CATSLGAGYEKLFF; DNA: TGTGCCACCAGCCTGGGGGCCGGGTATGAAAAACTGTTTTTT
V: TRBV7-9; D: .; J: TRBJ1-6; size: .; CDR3: CASSLGSNSPLHF; DNA: TGTGCCAGCAGTCTGGGTTCCAATTCACCCCTCCACTTT
V: TRBV2; D: TRBD2; J: TRBJ2-1; size: .; CDR3: CASSRNGLADNEQFF; DNA: TGTGCCAGCAGTAGGAACGGACTAGCCGACAATGAGCAGTTCTTC
V: TRBV7-9; D: .; J: TRBJ1-1; size: .; CDR3: CASTKLGGRGNTEAFF; DNA: TGTGCCAGCACCAAGCTGGGGGGCAGGGGGAACACTGAAGCTTTCTTT
V: TRBV5-3; D: TRBD1; J: TRBJ1-5; size: .; CDR3: CARSPWDRRNSNQPQHF; DNA: TGTGCCAGAAGCCCCTGGGACAGGAGAAATAGCAATCAGCCCCAGCATTTT
V: TRBV19; D: .; J: TRBJ1-2; size: once; CDR3: CASSARTEDYGYTF; DNA: TGTGCCAGTAGTGCTAGGACGGAAGACTATGGCTACACCTTC